The next 13 T cell receptor beta chains were all read from a single sample in a study of post-analysis software for immune sequencing data. The antigens for these receptors are not known. Unique molecular identifiers tagged the TCR beta cDNA libraries. Each CDR3 protein gets one entry after TCRdb re-called the PCR reads with MiXCR. The sample lists around 710,000 distinct CDR3 sequences; roughly 46% were seen once. Study observations and caveats: Controls showed lower frequencies than patients for roughly 5 TRBV segments, and TRBV5-6, TRBV5-1 and TRBV20-1 were among these.

Material: blood. All receptors derive from a girl aged 5 to 17 with multiple sclerosis.

This clonotype occurred a few times. This chain joins TRBV5-5 and TRBJ1-2, with TRBD1 as a possible D gene (5 bases). V was pared by 0 bases and J by 3 bases, with 12 bases between. CDR1 and CDR2 (germline): SGHKS, YYEKEE (reference sequence). This CDR3 has 15 residues. CDR3 nucleotides: TGTGCCAGCAGCTTGGAAGGGGCGCGAGACTATGGCTACACCTTC. Translating it yields CASSLEGARDYGYTF.

About this clonotype itself: Being one base from a much bigger clone, this may be a read error. The rearrangement links TRBV12-3 or TRBV12-4 to TRBJ1-2; 7 nucleotides line up with TRBD1. Trimming at V came to 2 bases and at J to 4 bases, leaving 4 bases not matched to a gene. The CDR3 loop spans 14 amino acids. Written as DNA, the CDR3 is TGTGCCAGCAGTTTATACAGGGGCGGCTATGGCTACACCTTC. This encodes CASSLYRGGYGYTF.

V usage is TRBV29-1 and J usage is TRBJ2-3; a possible D gene is TRBD2 (5 bases). CDR3 length equals 15 residues. The V and J ends lost 4 bases and 3 bases respectively, with 17 bases between them. Per germline, CDR1 SQVTM and CDR2 ANQGSEA. This chain's CDR3 is CSVGSLAGVTDTQYF. The DNA for the CDR3 is TGCAGCGTTGGCTCTCTAGCAGGAGTGACAGATACGCAGTATTTT.

This clonotype was counted a few times. The rearrangement joins TRBV6-6 to TRBJ1-1, with 8 bases that match TRBD1. Germline CDR1 and CDR2: MNHNY and SVGAGI (reference sequence). CDR3 size: 13 residues. Germline trimming cut 10 bases from V and 4 bases from J; bases unmatched to any gene: 8. Here the CDR3 DNA reads TGTGCCACAGACAGGGGCGCTGGCACTGAAGCTTTCTTT. Its protein is CATDRGAGTEAFF.

This chain connects TRBV12-3 or TRBV12-4 to TRBJ2-5; TRBD1 matches at 8 bases. The CDR3 is 15 residues long. After removal of 4 bases from V and 1 base from J, the junction contained 5 bases not matched to a gene. The CDR3 bases are TGTGCCAGCAGTTACACAGGGGGACCCCAAGAGACCCAGTACTTC. Protein product: CASSYTGGPQETQYF.

This sequence joins TRBV3-1 and TRBJ2-3; 8 positions agree with TRBD1. The CDR3 loop spans 15 amino acids. The J segment lost 4 bases and the V segment lost 6 bases, leaving 9 bases of the junction unmatched. Germline loops: CDR1 LGHDT, CDR2 YNNKEL (reference sequence). The CDR3 spells CASRTRQGRSDTQYF. Here the CDR3 DNA reads TGTGCCAGCAGAACTCGACAGGGGAGGTCAGATACGCAGTATTTT.

The chain couples TRBV25-1 to TRBJ1-4; perhaps TRBD1 as D (6 bases). The germline V gene has CDR1 MGHDK and CDR2 SYGVNS. The CDR3 is made up of 17 amino acids. With 3 bases removed from V and 1 base from J, the gap between germline ends came to 15 bases. The chain's CDR3 is CASSDLGTPLTNEKLFF. The CDR3 DNA reads TGTGCCAGCAGTGACCTAGGGACACCTTTAACTAATGAAAAACTGTTTTTT.

The chain has TRBV4-3 and TRBJ2-4; 11 nucleotides agree with TRBD2. Per germline, CDR1 LGHNA and CDR2 YSLEER. The CDR3 sequence is 14 residues long. V dropped 4 bases and J dropped 13; count of bases not matched to a gene: 9. Here the CDR3 DNA reads TGCGCCAGCAGCCCCATTAGCGGGAGGGGAGAGCAGTACTTC. Its protein product is CASSPISGRGEQYF.

V gene TRBV6-5 combines with J gene TRBJ2-1, with 13 nucleotides matching TRBD2. The CDR3 consists of 16 residues. Trimming took 7 bases from V and 6 from J; bases not matched to a gene: 9. CDR1 is MNHEY, CDR2 SVGAGI, per germline. The CDR3 protein is CASIATGLAGSNEQFF. In DNA form, the CDR3 reads TGTGCCAGCATCGCAACGGGACTAGCGGGAAGCAATGAGCAGTTCTTC.

This chain connects TRBV20-1 to TRBJ2-5; D is unresolved. In germline, CDR1 is DFQATT, CDR2 SNEGSKA (reference sequence). The CDR3 consists of 14 residues. Trimming removed 3 bases from V and 0 bases from J, with 11 bases in between. CDR3 coding DNA: TGCAGTGCTAGCCGACCGAGCAACCAAGAGACCCAGTACTTC. Its translation: CSASRPSNQETQYF.

The chain couples TRBV13 to TRBJ2-1; either TRBD1 or TRBD2 may fit D (5 bases each). The germline V gene encodes CDR1 PRHDT and CDR2 FYEKMQ (reference sequence). CDR3 length: 11 amino acids. With 7 bases removed from V and 10 bases from J, the gap between germline ends came to 11 bases. As DNA, the CDR3 is TGTGCCAGCAACGCGAGGGGCGAGCAGTTCTTC. Translation: CASNARGEQFF.

The CDR3 protein is CATSRGDRGELFF. The CDR3 region has the DNA TGTGCCACCAGCAGAGGGGACCGCGGGGAGCTGTTTTTT. The J gene is TRBJ2-2, the V gene TRBV15; the D call may be TRBD1 or TRBD2 (5 bases each). The CDR3 totals 13 residues. Germline CDR1 reads LNHNV; CDR2 reads YYDKDF (reference sequence). Trimming removed 1 base at V and 7 bases at J, with 7 bases between.

The rearrangement joins TRBV5-1 to TRBJ1-1; D gene uncertain. The CDR3 sequence is 13 residues long. Germline-derived CDR1 and CDR2 are SGHRS and YFSETQ. V lost 0 bases to trimming and J lost 4 bases, with 7 bases between them. The CDR3 here is CASSLEWGTEAFF. CDR3 coding DNA: TGCGCCAGCAGCTTGGAGTGGGGCACTGAAGCTTTCTTT.